The 29 T cell receptor beta chains listed next were all sequenced from one sample in a study of blood T cell repertoires in COVID-19. The data were produced by immunoSEQ multiplex PCR, yet TCRdb's version contains in-frame clones alone and is incomplete. The sample comprises hundreds of thousands of clones, roughly 84% of which are singletons, and 1.4% to 1.5% rests with the top ten. What was sequenced was PBMCs or T cells enriched from blood (not recorded which). Receptors were obtained from a woman aged 18-30 years who had been exposed to COVID-19.

The chain employs TRBV6-5 and TRBJ1-1; 9 bases are shared with TRBD1. CDR1 MNHEY and CDR2 SVGAGI come from the germline V gene. The CDR3 is 12 residues long. The V gene end was trimmed by 4 bases and the J gene end by 10 bases; junction bases not matched to a gene: 4. CDR3 in amino acids: CASSSRTGVAFF. DNA for the CDR3: TGTGCCAGCAGTTCCCGGACAGGGGTAGCTTTCTTT.

J is TRBJ2-1 and V is TRBV7-3; 9 bases align to TRBD2. Germline values: CDR1 SGHTA, CDR2 FQGTGA. Germline trimming cut 5 bases from V and 5 bases from J; bases unmatched to any gene: 7. The CDR3 totals 15 residues. CDR3 loop: CASSTTTSGHNEQFF. CDR3 DNA: TGTGCCAGCAGCACGACGACTAGCGGACACAATGAGCAGTTCTTC. Using reference TRBV7-3 and TRBJ2-1 for the parts outside the CDR3, the full variable domain is GAGVSQTPSNKVTEKGKYVELRCDPISGHTALYWYRQSLGQGPEFLIYFQGTGAADDSGLPNDRFFAVRPEGSVSTLKIQRTERGDSAVYLCASSTTTSGHNEQFFGPGTRLTVL.

The V call is TRBV27, the J call TRBJ2-1; D is perhaps TRBD2 (5 bases). Trimming took off 8 bases at V and 1 base at J, with 12 bases between the two ends. The germline gives CDR1 MNHEY, CDR2 SMNVEV (reference sequence). The CDR3 runs to 14 residues. CDR3 sequence reads: CASGYGGSYNEQFF. Written as DNA, the CDR3 is TGTGCCAGCGGATACGGCGGGTCCTACAATGAGCAGTTCTTC.

The chain carries TRBV5-6 and TRBJ2-1; a possible D gene is TRBD2 (5 bases). CDR1 SGHDT and CDR2 YYEEEE come from the germline V gene. The CDR3 extends over 15 amino acids. Between the trimmed V and J ends, which lost 5 bases and 0 bases, there was a span of 12 bases. The CDR3 coding sequence is TGTGCCAGCAGTCGGACTCCAATCTCCTACAATGAGCAGTTCTTC. The encoded protein is CASSRTPISYNEQFF.

This chain joins TRBV28 and TRBJ1-4, with TRBD1 as a possible D gene (6 bases). The CDR3 runs 19 residues. CDR1 is MDHEN and CDR2 is SYDVKM in the germline V gene. The germline V and J ends were trimmed by 2 bases and 0 bases, with 19 bases remaining between them. The CDR3 DNA sequence: TGTGCCAGCAGTTTACGGGACACCTGGATTATCGCAACTAATGAAAAACTGTTTTTT. Its translation is CASSLRDTWIIATNEKLFF.

This clone came up a few times. The rearrangement joins TRBV20-1 to TRBJ1-6; no clear D gene. CDR3 size: 13 residues. The V gene lost 3 bases and the J gene lost 7 bases, with 10 bases spanning the gap. Germline CDR1 reads DFQATT; CDR2 reads SNEGSKA (reference sequence). CDR3 bases: TGCAGTGCTAGTGGTGACATAAATTCACCCCTCCACTTT. Amino acid sequence: CSASGDINSPLHF.

This chain uses TRBV5-1 with TRBJ2-1; 13 bases agree with TRBD2. CDR3 size: 15 residues. CDR1 SGHRS and CDR2 YFSETQ come from the germline V gene. The V segment lost 5 bases and the J segment 4 bases; nucleotides outside the gene matches: 3. CDR3 DNA: TGCGCCAGCAGACGGACTAGCGGGAGTTACAATGAGCAGTTCTTC. Protein: CASRRTSGSYNEQFF.

The J gene is TRBJ1-2, the V gene TRBV7-6; a possible D gene is TRBD1 (5 bases). This CDR3 spans 15 amino acids. The V and J ends lost 4 bases and 0 bases respectively, with 12 bases between them. CDR1 is SGHVS, CDR2 FNYEAQ, per germline. The CDR3 loop reads CASSSGAGTNYGYTF. The CDR3 DNA follows: TGTGCCAGCAGCTCCGGGGCGGGGACTAACTATGGCTACACCTTC.

In its sample, this clone was seen once. The rearrangement links TRBV18 to TRBJ2-5; 9 bases line up with TRBD1. The junction had 3 bases not matched to a gene; V was cut back by 3 bases and J by 4 bases. The V gene's germline CDR1 is KGHSH and CDR2 LQKENI. This CDR3 has 14 residues. CDR3 amino acids: CASSPGTGRETQYF. In DNA form, the CDR3 reads TGTGCCAGCTCACCGGGGACAGGGCGAGAGACCCAGTACTTC. Drawing the rest from reference TRBV18 and TRBJ2-5, the complete variable domain is NAGVMQNPRHLVRRRGQEARLRCSPMKGHSHVYWYRQLPEEGLKFMVYLQKENIIDESGMPKERFSAEFPKEGPSILRIQQVVRGDSAAYFCASSPGTGRETQYFGPGTRLLVL.

This clone was recorded once. The chain uses TRBV27 and TRBJ2-6; 11 positions agree with TRBD1. The CDR3 is 22 residues long. Germline V gene lookup returns CDR1 MNHEY and CDR2 SMNVEV (reference sequence). V lost 4 bases to trimming and J lost 0 bases; unmatched junction nucleotides: 17. Here the CDR3 reads CASSSFPGQGVSLNSGANVLTF. DNA for the CDR3: TGTGCCAGCAGTTCCTTCCCGGGACAGGGGGTCTCACTCAACTCTGGGGCCAACGTCCTGACTTTC.

On this clone: The sample holds other DNA sequences that translate to the same CDR3. CDR3 DNA sequence: TGTGCCAGCAGCTCACCCGGCTACGAGCAGTACTTC. Its protein product is CASSSPGYEQYF. V and J are TRBV7-6 and TRBJ2-7; D is ambiguous. Trimming took 4 bases from V and 3 from J, leaving 7 bases between them. The V gene's germline CDR1 is SGHVS and CDR2 FNYEAQ. This CDR3 contains 12 residues.

The V call is TRBV24-1, the J call TRBJ2-1, with D hard to call. The germline V and J ends were trimmed by 5 bases and 4 bases, with 11 bases remaining between them. Germline loops: CDR1 KGHDR, CDR2 SFDVKD. This CDR3 has 14 residues. As DNA, the CDR3 is TGTGCCACCAGTGCTAGTATGAGGTACAATGAGCAGTTCTTC. This sequence encodes CATSASMRYNEQFF.

This sequence joins TRBV7-9 and TRBJ1-4, with D possibly being TRBD1 (6 bases). The V end lost 3 bases, the J end lost 3 bases, and 11 bases lay between the germline ends. The germline V gene has CDR1 SEHNR and CDR2 FQNEAQ (reference sequence). The CDR3 consists of 15 residues. Here the CDR3 reads CASSFQGSANEKLFF. In DNA, the CDR3 is TGTGCCAGCAGCTTTCAGGGGTCGGCTAATGAAAAACTGTTTTTT.

This clone has only a few counts. This chain links TRBV20-1 with TRBJ1-4; weak D call: TRBD1 (5 bases). Between the trimmed V and J ends, which lost 3 bases and 5 bases, there was a span of 13 bases. Germline V gene sequence: CDR1 DFQATT, CDR2 SNEGSKA (reference sequence). CDR3 length: 14 amino acids. For the CDR3, the DNA is TGCAGTGCTAGTGAGGGGCAACTAAATGAAAAACTGTTTTTT. Protein sequence: CSASEGQLNEKLFF.

Regarding this clone: Other DNA sequences in this sample translate to the same CDR3. The chain recombines TRBV28 with TRBJ1-6, with a possible D match to TRBD1 (6 bases). Germline assignment: CDR1 MDHEN and CDR2 SYDVKM. The CDR3 has 15 amino acids. V was cut by 3 bases and J by 4 bases, with 10 bases left in between. CDR3 amino acids: CASSFRGSYNSPLHF. The CDR3 DNA is TGTGCCAGCAGTTTCAGGGGTTCTTATAATTCACCCCTCCACTTT.

The chain couples TRBV6-5 to TRBJ1-2; unclear D gene. V shed 8 bases and J shed 4 bases, with 14 bases lying between them. CDR1 is MNHEY, CDR2 SVGAGI, per germline. CDR3 length: 13 residues. CDR3: CASALDGVYGYTF. The CDR3 region has the DNA TGTGCCAGCGCCCTAGACGGCGTCTATGGCTACACCTTC.

J is TRBJ1-2 and V is TRBV21-1; the table's D call TRBD1 went unverified against the DNA. TRBV21-1 is a listed pseudogene. The CDR3 runs to 19 residues. This CDR3 reads CASTQGAILSVKLNYGYTF. In DNA, the CDR3 is TGTGCCAGCACACAGGGGGCAATCCTCTCGGTCAAATTGAACTATGGCTACACCTTC.

V usage is TRBV6-5 and J usage is TRBJ1-2; unclear D gene. With 2 bases removed from V and 5 bases from J, the gap between germline ends came to 18 bases. CDR3 length: 16 amino acids. Per germline, CDR1 MNHEY and CDR2 SVGAGI. CDR3 in DNA: TGTGCCAGCAGTTACGGTTTGGAGACGGAAAATTATGGCTACACCTTC. As protein: CASSYGLETENYGYTF.

This chain uses TRBV7-2 with TRBJ1-1, with D unresolved. CDR3 length: 14 residues. Germline CDR1 reads SGHTA; CDR2 reads FQGNSA. V was clipped by 1 base and J by 3 bases, with 9 bases between them. The CDR3 sequence: CASSLEPGDTEAFF. The DNA of the CDR3 is TGTGCCAGCAGCTTAGAACCCGGAGACACTGAAGCTTTCTTT.

The chain has TRBV6-5 and TRBJ1-5, with D unresolved. Trimming removed 7 bases from V and 2 bases from J, with 12 bases in between. Germline V gene sequence: CDR1 MNHEY, CDR2 SVGAGI. This CDR3 contains 14 residues. The CDR3 nucleotides read TGTGCCAGCAAGAGAACTGCTGGCAATCAGCCCCAGCATTTT. Translation: CASKRTAGNQPQHF.

The V call is TRBV4-2, the J call TRBJ2-7, with 8 bases lining up with TRBD2. V lost 0 bases and J lost 0; bases outside the gene matches: 16. This CDR3 region has 20 residues. Germline CDR1 reads LGHNA; CDR2 reads YNFKEQ. CDR3 sequence reads: CASSQEGPRGSGASSYEQYF. CDR3 nucleotide sequence: TGTGCCAGCAGCCAAGAGGGGCCTCGGGGTAGCGGGGCAAGCTCCTACGAGCAGTACTTC.

This chain links TRBV10-3 with TRBJ2-3; 9 positions agree with TRBD2. CDR3 length equals 17 residues. J was trimmed by 5 bases and V by 0 bases; bases with no gene match: 9. CDR1 and CDR2 from the germline V gene are ENHRY and SYGVKD. Here the CDR3 DNA reads TGTGCCATCAGTGAGTCCGTCGCGGGAGGGCCAGAAGATACGCAGTATTTT. It encodes CAISESVAGGPEDTQYF.

The J gene is TRBJ1-5, the V gene TRBV27; D is unresolved. This CDR3 comprises 13 residues. V was cut by 6 bases and J by 4 bases, with 10 bases left in between. Germline CDR1 is MNHEY and CDR2 is SMNVEV (reference sequence). The CDR3 is CASSATRNQPQHF. CDR3 coding DNA: TGTGCCAGCAGCGCGACACGTAATCAGCCCCAGCATTTT.

A remark on this clone: Other DNA sequences within the sample encode an identical CDR3. The chain recombines TRBV18 with TRBJ1-4; TRBD1 aligns across 8 bases. V was clipped by 3 bases and J by 0 bases; unmatched bases: 0. The CDR3 has 15 amino acids. The germline gives CDR1 KGHSH, CDR2 LQKENI. The CDR3 DNA follows: TGTGCCAGCTCACCGGACAGGGCAACTAATGAAAAACTGTTTTTT. This sequence encodes CASSPDRATNEKLFF.

In this sample, this clone turned up once. This chain joins TRBV10-3 and TRBJ2-7; D might be TRBD1 (5 bases). Per germline, CDR1 ENHRY and CDR2 SYGVKD. The V end was cut by 7 bases, the J end by 5 bases, with 9 bases between. CDR3 length equals 11 residues. CDR3: CAIKGDDEQYF. In DNA form, the CDR3 reads TGTGCCATCAAAGGGGATGACGAGCAGTACTTC.

This chain connects TRBV16 to TRBJ1-3; 11 bases line up with TRBD1. CDR3 length equals 16 residues. With 4 bases clipped from V and 8 bases from J, the junction kept 10 bases outside the gene matches. Germline CDR1 is KGHSY and CDR2 is FQNENV. This chain's CDR3 is CASSPSGTGGSYTIYF. As DNA, the CDR3 is TGTGCCAGCAGCCCATCTGGGACAGGGGGATCTTACACCATATATTTT. Drawing the rest from reference TRBV16 and TRBJ1-3, the complete variable domain is GEEVAQTPKHLVRGEGQKAKLYCAPIKGHSYVFWYQQVLKNEFKFLISFQNENVFDETGMPKERFSAKCLPNSPCSLEIQATKLEDSAVYFCASSPSGTGGSYTIYFGEGSWLTVV.

This clone turned up a few times. The J gene is TRBJ2-1, the V gene TRBV7-2, with a possible D match to TRBD1 (5 bases). Trimming stripped 6 bases from V and 6 bases from J, with 12 bases between. Germline loops: CDR1 SGHTA, CDR2 FQGNSA. This CDR3 comprises 13 residues. This CDR3 is CASRHDSPNEQFF. The CDR3 coding sequence is TGTGCCAGCAGACATGACAGTCCCAATGAGCAGTTCTTC.

This clone was counted a few times. This chain links TRBV7-9 with TRBJ1-5, with a tentative D call TRBD1 (6 bases). V lost 9 bases to trimming and J lost 2 bases, with 11 bases between them. CDR1 and CDR2 (germline): SEHNR, FQNEAQ (reference sequence). CDR3 length: 13 residues. The CDR3 sequence: CASNREGNQPQHF. The CDR3 bases are TGTGCCAGTAACAGGGAAGGCAATCAGCCCCAGCATTTT.

The chain uses TRBV13 and TRBJ1-1, with D unclear. Trimming removed 8 bases at V and 5 bases at J, with 12 bases between. CDR1 is PRHDT and CDR2 is FYEKMQ in the germline V gene (reference sequence). The CDR3 runs to 12 residues. The CDR3, as DNA: TGTGCCAGCCTCCAGAGAGGAACTGAAGCTTTCTTT. Residues: CASLQRGTEAFF.